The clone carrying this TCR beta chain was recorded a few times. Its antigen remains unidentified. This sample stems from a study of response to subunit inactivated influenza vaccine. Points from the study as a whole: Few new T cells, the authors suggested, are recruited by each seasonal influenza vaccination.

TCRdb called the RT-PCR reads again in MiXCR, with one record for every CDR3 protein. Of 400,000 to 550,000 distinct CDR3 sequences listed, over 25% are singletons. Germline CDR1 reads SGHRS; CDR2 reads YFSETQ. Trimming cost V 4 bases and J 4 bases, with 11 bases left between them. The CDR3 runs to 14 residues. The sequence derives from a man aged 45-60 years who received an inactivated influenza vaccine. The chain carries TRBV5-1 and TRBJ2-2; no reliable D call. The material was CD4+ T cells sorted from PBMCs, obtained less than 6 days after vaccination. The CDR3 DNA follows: TGCGCCAGCAGCCCTCAGCCCCTCACCGGGGAGCTGTTTTTT. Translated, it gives CASSPQPLTGELFF.